These T cell receptor beta chains were read from a single sample in a study of T cells in Graves' hyperthyroidism and ophthalmopathy. TCRdb reanalysed the multiplex PCR reads using MiXCR and keeps one entry per CDR3 protein. In the table there are about 280,000 distinct CDR3 sequences, less than 30% of which are singletons. Sequencing used blood. The receptors were sampled from a man aged 35 to 55 with Graves' hyperthyroidism that later progressed to Graves' ophthalmopathy. The CDR3 runs from the conserved cysteine through the conserved F or W. D genes are given only for firm matches. The size entry is marked missing in some rows and otherwise reads once, few, many or a size class.

abundance	len	d_gene	v_gene	j_gene	CDR3nt	CDR3aa
many	15	-	TRBV12-3/TRBV12-4	TRBJ2-3	TGTGCCAGCAGTTCCCGGGGGCACGACACAGATACGCAGTATTTT	CASSSRGHDTDTQYF
many	16	-	TRBV4-2	TRBJ1-2	TGTGCCAGCAGCCAAGATCGGCAGGGGTATGGTGCTGGCTACACCTTC	CASSQDRQGYGAGYTF
-	15	TRBD1	TRBV6-1	TRBJ2-7	TGTGCCAGCAGTATCCGGGACAGGGAATTGGGCGAGCAGTACTTC	CASSIRDRELGEQYF
many	12	-	TRBV24-1	TRBJ1-1	TGTGCCACCAGTGATCTGGGGACTGAAGCTTTCTTT	CATSDLGTEAFF
many	14	-	TRBV7-9	TRBJ1-1	TGTGCCAGCAGCCCGACAAGAGGAAACACTGAAGCTTTCTTT	CASSPTRGNTEAFF
-	13	-	TRBV27	TRBJ1-3	TGTGCCAGCAGTCCGCCTGTGGGAGACACCATATATTTT	CASSPPVGDTIYF
many	17	-	TRBV5-5	TRBJ1-2	TGTGCCAGCAGCCTGGTACGGCAGGCCGTCATGTCGTATGGCTACACCTTC	CASSLVRQAVMSYGYTF
-	14	-	TRBV12-3/TRBV12-4	TRBJ1-1	TGTGCCAGCAGTTTTTCAGGGAGGGTCGGTGAAGCTTTCTTT	CASSFSGRVGEAFF
many	13	-	TRBV9	TRBJ2-7	TGTGCCAGCAGCGTTACCGAGGCATCCGAGCAGTACTTC	CASSVTEASEQYF
many	14	-	TRBV2	TRBJ2-5	TGTGCCAGCAGACCTGGGTCATATCAAGAGACCCAGTACTTC	CASRPGSYQETQYF
-	13	-	TRBV7-2	TRBJ2-5	TGTGCCAGCAGCTTTTACTGGGAGGAGACCCAGTACTTC	CASSFYWEETQYF
many	14	-	TRBV2	TRBJ1-1	TGTGCCAGCAGTGAAAGCGATTTGAACACTGAAGCTTTCTTT	CASSESDLNTEAFF
many	12	-	TRBV12-3/TRBV12-4	TRBJ1-6	TGTGCCAGCAGTTTCGGGGGTTCACCCCTCCACTTT	CASSFGGSPLHF
-	15	TRBD2	TRBV19	TRBJ2-7	TGTGCCAGTAGTACCTCCGGGAGGCCCTCCTACGAGCAGTACTTC	CASSTSGRPSYEQYF
-	16	-	TRBV18	TRBJ2-6	TGTGCCAGCTCACCCTTCCGGGCGGATGGGGCCAACGTCCTGACTTTC	CASSPFRADGANVLTF
many	15	TRBD1	TRBV28	TRBJ2-7	TGTGCCAGCAGTCTCCCCGGGACAGGTAACGACGAGCAGTACTTC	CASSLPGTGNDEQYF
many	15	-	TRBV12-3/TRBV12-4	TRBJ1-5	TGTGCCAGCAGTCCCGGGGATCATAGCAATCAGCCCCAGCATTTT	CASSPGDHSNQPQHF
many	14	-	TRBV7-9	TRBJ1-2	TGTGCCAGCAGCTTAGTAGATGTCGTTGATGGCTACACCTTC	CASSLVDVVDGYTF
-	14	TRBD2	TRBV27	TRBJ2-7	TGTGCCAGCAAGGAGCTAGCGGGCGCCTACGAGCAGTACTTC	CASKELAGAYEQYF
many	14	TRBD2	TRBV10-3	TRBJ2-5	TGTGCCATCAGAGGGACTAGCGGCCAAGAGACCCAGTACTTC	CAIRGTSGQETQYF
many	15	-	TRBV7-8	TRBJ2-7	TGTGCCAGCAGCTCGCACCCGGACGAACCCTACGAGCAGTACTTC	CASSSHPDEPYEQYF
many	15	-	TRBV2	TRBJ2-2	TGTGCCAGCAGTCTACGTTTTCCGACAGGCGGGGAGCTGTTTTTT	CASSLRFPTGGELFF
-	13	-	TRBV12-3/TRBV12-4	TRBJ2-7	TGTGCCAGCAGTTTATCCGCATTTTACGAGCAGTACTTC	CASSLSAFYEQYF
many	16	-	TRBV3-2	TRBJ2-7	TGTGCCAGCAGCCACTACTCCACTACACACTTCCACGAGCAGTACTTC	CASSHYSTTHFHEQYF
-	14	-	TRBV6-2/TRBV6-3	TRBJ2-7	TGTGCCAGCAGTTCCGACACAGTAAGCTACGAGCAGTACTTC	CASSSDTVSYEQYF
many	12	-	TRBV7-9	TRBJ2-5	TGTGCCAGCATAGACAGCCTAGAGACCCAGTACTTC	CASIDSLETQYF
many	12	-	TRBV20-1	TRBJ2-7	TGCAGTGCTAGAGTTGGTTCTCACGAGCAGTACTTC	CSARVGSHEQYF
few	12	-	TRBV2	TRBJ2-5	TGTGCCAGCCGGGTGGGTGGCGTGACCCAGTACTTC	CASRVGGVTQYF
many	16	TRBD2	TRBV5-1	TRBJ2-2	TGCGCCAGCAGCTTGGGGAGCGGGAGTCTCACCGGGGAGCTGTTTTTT	CASSLGSGSLTGELFF
few	12	TRBD1	TRBV6-1	TRBJ1-2	TGTGCCAGCGCAACAGGGGCTTACGGCTACACCTTC	CASATGAYGYTF
many	14	-	TRBV28	TRBJ2-7	TGTGCCAGCAGTTTAGGGGGCGCTGACTACGAGCAGTACTTC	CASSLGGADYEQYF
many	15	TRBD1	TRBV12-3/TRBV12-4	TRBJ1-1	TGTGCCAGCAGTTTGCGGAGACAGGGGGGAACTGAAGCTTTCTTT	CASSLRRQGGTEAFF
many	14	-	TRBV6-1	TRBJ2-7	TGTGCCAGCAGTGAATGGGGGAAGAGGTACGAGCAGTACTTC	CASSEWGKRYEQYF
many	13	-	TRBV10-3	TRBJ2-3	TGTGCCATCAGTGGAGGCGCTACAGATACGCAGTATTTT	CAISGGATDTQYF
-	14	-	TRBV6-1	TRBJ2-5	TGTGCCAGCAGTAATCAAGAGTACCAAGAGACCCAGTACTTC	CASSNQEYQETQYF
many	15	-	TRBV7-9	TRBJ1-1	TGTGCCAGCAGACTTATGGGGACAATGAACACTGAAGCTTTCTTT	CASRLMGTMNTEAFF
-	17	TRBD2	TRBV20-1	TRBJ2-7	TGCAGTGCTAGAGAGGCGACTAGCGGGAGCGGTTCCTACGAGCAGTACTTC	CSAREATSGSGSYEQYF
-	16	TRBD1	TRBV29-1	TRBJ2-4	TGCAGCGTTGAAGGTGACAGGGCCCTAGCCAAAAACATTCAGTACTTC	CSVEGDRALAKNIQYF
many	17	-	TRBV5-1	TRBJ1-1	TGCGCCAGCAGCCGAGGCCGGGACACGGTACGGAACACTGAAGCTTTCTTT	CASSRGRDTVRNTEAFF
-	14	-	TRBV6-1	TRBJ1-5	TGTGCCAGCAGGAAGGACAATAGCAATCAGCCCCAGCATTTT	CASRKDNSNQPQHF
many	13	-	TRBV24-1	TRBJ1-2	TGTGCCACCAGTGATTTCGAGAATGGAGGCTACACCTTC	CATSDFENGGYTF
many	15	-	TRBV19	TRBJ1-1	TGTGCCAGTAGGACAGCGCCCAGGGATGGCACTGAAGCTTTCTTT	CASRTAPRDGTEAFF
many	14	-	TRBV7-3	TRBJ1-3	TGTGCCAGCAGCTTATCGGGAATTGGAAACACCATATATTTT	CASSLSGIGNTIYF
many	14	-	TRBV19	TRBJ1-1	TGTGCCAGTAGTCCCCTTCAGGAGATCACTGAAGCTTTCTTT	CASSPLQEITEAFF
-	18	TRBD2	TRBV19	TRBJ2-7	TGTGCCAGTAGTATTTCGAGGTTTTCAGCGGGAGGTAATTACGAGCAGTACTTC	CASSISRFSAGGNYEQYF
many	17	TRBD1	TRBV24-1	TRBJ2-5	TGTGCCACCAGCCCGACAGGGGCCCCGGAGGAGGGGGGGACCCAGTACTTC	CATSPTGAPEEGGTQYF
many	14	-	TRBV28	TRBJ2-7	TGTGCCAGCAGTTCTTTGATGCTCCGCGGCGAGCAGTACTTC	CASSSLMLRGEQYF
many	15	-	TRBV15	TRBJ2-5	TGTGCCACCAGCAGAGGAGGCAGGGTAAGAGAGACCCAGTACTTC	CATSRGGRVRETQYF
many	15	-	TRBV2	TRBJ1-2	TGTGCCAGCATGGTTTCCGGAGGCAGGCGGGGCGGCTACACCTTC	CASMVSGGRRGGYTF
many	16	TRBD2	TRBV12-3/TRBV12-4	TRBJ2-2	TGTGCCAGCAGATACAGGTCGGCGGGAGGAGGCGGGGAGCTGTTTTTT	CASRYRSAGGGGELFF
many	11	TRBD2	TRBV10-3	TRBJ2-7	TGTGCCATCAGTGTGCGGGAGGAGCAGTACTTC	CAISVREEQYF
many	18	-	TRBV11-3	TRBJ1-2	TGTGCCAGCAGCTTAAGGTGGCCTAGGGACGGAGCGACCCGTGGCTACACCTTC	CASSLRWPRDGATRGYTF
-	15	-	TRBV18	TRBJ2-6	TGTGCCAGCTCACGGGTGGACTCTGGGGCCAACGTCCTGACTTTC	CASSRVDSGANVLTF
-	16	-	TRBV12-3/TRBV12-4	TRBJ1-5	TGTGCCAGCAGTGTAAGCTTGGGGACCCATTATCAGCCCCAGCATTTT	CASSVSLGTHYQPQHF
few	15	TRBD2	TRBV28	TRBJ2-2	TGTGCCAGCAGTTTCGTAGCGGGGAACACCGGGGAGCTGTTTTTT	CASSFVAGNTGELFF
many	13	-	TRBV6-5	TRBJ2-5	TGTGCCAGCAGTTCGGCTAGCGAAGAGACCCAGTACTTC	CASSSASEETQYF
many	15	-	TRBV12-3/TRBV12-4	TRBJ2-7	TGTGCCAGCAGTCCCACGTTGGGGCCTGCGGGGGAGCAGTACTTC	CASSPTLGPAGEQYF
many	19	-	TRBV18	TRBJ2-7	TGTGCCAGCTCACTCAGCGTAGGCGGCTTCAGGACAGAGGCCTACGAGCAGTACTTC	CASSLSVGGFRTEAYEQYF
many	14	-	TRBV12-3/TRBV12-4	TRBJ1-1	TGTGCCAGCAGTTTCATTTTAAGGGACACTGAAGCTTTCTTT	CASSFILRDTEAFF
-	15	-	TRBV6-1	TRBJ2-7	TGTGCCAGCCTAACCCGATCTAGCGCGACCTACGAGCAGTACTTC	CASLTRSSATYEQYF